This paragraph reports one T cell receptor beta chain. It has no known antigen specificity. Base qualities are missing; no much larger clone stands one base away. Genomic DNA was isolated from the sorted cells so that the TCRbeta CDR3 region could be sequenced. The immunoSEQ Assay was used for sequencing of TCRbeta CDR3 regions. This is the immuneACCESS table as TCRdb keeps it, with only in-frame sequences that have V and J called. A part of the clones is gone; compared with another copy, unresolved V genes explain less than half, and the rest is unexplained. Here the sample has roughly 56,000 clones; 86% occur a single time. The ten largest account for around 0.9% of the sample. This record belongs to a study of OX40 agonist ivuxolimab in advanced cancers. At the level of the whole study: The costimulatory receptor OX40 (CD134) was targeted by ivuxolimab, a fully human IgG2 agonistic monoclonal antibody. Intravenous ivuxolimab was administered to patients every 2 weeks at six dose levels: 0.01, 0.1, 0.3, 1.5, 3 and 10 mg/kg. Of the approximately 50 dose-escalation patients, hepatocellular carcinoma was present in approximately 20, melanoma in some 15, renal cell carcinoma in 9 and head and neck cancer in 9. In the dose-escalation cohort, about four fifths of patients were male, and the mean age was 60 years with a range of roughly 20 to 80. Patients were allowed to have had prior anti-PD-1, anti-PD-L1 or anti-CTLA-4 therapy, and 40% to 45% of the dose-escalation patients had previously received checkpoint inhibitors. Partial responses occurred in three dose-escalation patients, of whom one had hepatocellular carcinoma and two had cutaneous melanoma. Peripheral TCRbeta sequencing aimed to test whether ivuxolimab altered TCR sequence diversity and caused clonal T-cell expansion. The paper reports the monotherapy dose-escalation portion (N = 52 patients) of the phase I ivuxolimab trial.

The trial excluded patients who had a history of autoimmune disease or were on systemic immunosuppression. In every dose cohort, peripheral blood was drawn for TCR sequencing at baseline, cycle 4 day 1, and cycle 7 day 1. Samples came from an open-label, multicenter, first-in-human phase I dose-escalation trial of ivuxolimab. Adults with locally advanced or metastatic melanoma, renal cell carcinoma, hepatocellular carcinoma or head and neck squamous cell carcinoma were enrolled in the trial. Before TCR sequencing, CD4+ T cells and CD8+ T cells were sorted from peripheral blood as separate populations. In the germline V gene, CDR1 corresponds to MGHDK and CDR2 to SYGVNS. Inclusive of the bounding cysteine and phenylalanine, the CDR3 is 15 residues long. The only DNA kept is the CDR3, 45 bases in frame from the first base. The junction shows trimming of 5 bases on V and 4 bases on J, and the gene matches do not reach 8 bases of it.

The paper as a whole reports these results and caveats: Partial responders in the 0.1-3.0 mg/kg groups had among the lowest normalized peripheral clonal expansion, especially among CD8+ T cells. At doses of 0.1 to 3.0 mg/kg, clonal expansion of both CD4+ and CD8+ blood T cells was observed from baseline to week 6. On average, CD8+ T cells showed more expanded clones than CD4+ T cells after ivuxolimab. Which antigens the clonally expanded peripheral T cells were specific for was not determined. Low levels of normalized T-cell clonal expansion were also seen in some patients who did not respond.

The origin of this receptor is an adult with an advanced solid tumor such as melanoma, head and neck, liver or kidney cancer. Specimen: CD4+ or CD8+ T cells sorted from blood, collected in a trial of the OX40 agonist ivuxolimab. Recombination joined TRBV25-1 with TRBJ1-3; TRBD1 aligns with 7 central bases. The CDR3 amino acid sequence is: CASSQGGQRGNTIYF. The DNA sequence is as follows: TGTGCCAGCAGTCAAGGGGGCCAGCGAGGAAACACCATATATTTT.